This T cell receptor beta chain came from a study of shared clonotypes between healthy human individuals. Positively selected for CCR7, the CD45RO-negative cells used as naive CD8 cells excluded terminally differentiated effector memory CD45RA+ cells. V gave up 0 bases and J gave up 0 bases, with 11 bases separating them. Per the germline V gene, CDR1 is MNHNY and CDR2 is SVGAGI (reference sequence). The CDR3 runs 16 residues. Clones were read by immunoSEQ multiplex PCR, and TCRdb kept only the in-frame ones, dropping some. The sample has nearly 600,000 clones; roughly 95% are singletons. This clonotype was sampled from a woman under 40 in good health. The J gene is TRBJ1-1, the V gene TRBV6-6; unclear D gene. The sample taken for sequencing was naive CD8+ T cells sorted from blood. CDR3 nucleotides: TGTGCCAGCAGTTACTCGAGTGTCAGGATGAACACTGAAGCTTTCTTT. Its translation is CASSYSSVRMNTEAFF.